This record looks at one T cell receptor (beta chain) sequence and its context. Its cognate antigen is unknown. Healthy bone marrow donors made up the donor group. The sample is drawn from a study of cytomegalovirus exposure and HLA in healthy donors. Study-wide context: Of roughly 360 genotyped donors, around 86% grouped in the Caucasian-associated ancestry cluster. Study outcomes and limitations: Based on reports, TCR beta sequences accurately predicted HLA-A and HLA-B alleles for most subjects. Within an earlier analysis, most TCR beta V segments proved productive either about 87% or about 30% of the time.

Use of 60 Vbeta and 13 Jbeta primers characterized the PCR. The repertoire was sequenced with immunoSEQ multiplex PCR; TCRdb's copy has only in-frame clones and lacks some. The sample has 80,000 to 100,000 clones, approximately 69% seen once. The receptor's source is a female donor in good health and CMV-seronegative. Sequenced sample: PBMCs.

The CDR3 DNA reads TGTGCCAGCAGTTCAGGACAGGTGATGAACACTGAAGCTTTCTTT. Translating gives CASSSGQVMNTEAFF. The chain is built from TRBV6-5 and TRBJ1-1, with TRBD1 identical over 7 bases. J was trimmed by 0 bases and V by 4 bases; bases with no gene match: 5. CDR1 is MNHEY, CDR2 SVGAGI, per germline. The CDR3 is 15 residues long.